This TCR beta chain was sequenced for a study of shared clonotypes between healthy human individuals. Clones were read by immunoSEQ multiplex PCR, and TCRdb kept only the in-frame ones, dropping some. The top ten hold 1.1% of the sample, which has some 2.1 million clones, about 95% seen once. Whole-study findings and limits: The study drew on few donors, limiting represented genetic and exposure-history diversity. An effect of sequencing depth on clonotype sharing among donors was expected.

CD45RO-negative, CCR7-positively selected cells formed the naive CD8 fraction, excluding terminally differentiated effector memory CD45RA+ cells. Donors comprised only Caucasian adults living in Nashville, Tennessee. With respect to this clone: No antigen is known for it.

This receptor was taken from a man aged 18-30 years in good health. The source material was naive CD8+ T cells sorted from blood.

CDR3 residues: CASSGQVYEQYF. The CDR3 bases are TGTGCCAGTAGTGGACAGGTCTACGAGCAGTACTTC. V usage is TRBV19 and J usage is TRBJ2-7; 7 nucleotides line up with TRBD1. V lost 5 bases, J lost 3 bases, and 1 base stayed unmatched. Germline CDR1 reads LNHDA; CDR2 reads SQIVND (reference sequence). The CDR3 has 12 residues.